This T cell receptor beta chain originates from a study of blood T cell repertoires in COVID-19. This clone was observed once. Data came from immunoSEQ multiplex PCR; TCRdb stores just in-frame clones and leaves some out. Of about 190,000 clones listed, 80% to 90% were seen once; the top ten hold around 5.5%. This clonotype originated in a woman in her 70s with active or convalescent COVID-19. Sequencing was performed on peripheral blood.

The DNA for the CDR3 is TGTGCCACTCGGCCGGGGGACAGAAAGAACACTGAAGCTTTCTTT. It codes for CATRPGDRKNTEAFF. The rearrangement joins TRBV10-3 to TRBJ1-1; 7 bases align to TRBD1. This CDR3 comprises 15 residues. The junction had 12 bases not matched to a gene; V was cut back by 10 bases and J by 1 base. The germline V gene has CDR1 ENHRY and CDR2 SYGVKD.